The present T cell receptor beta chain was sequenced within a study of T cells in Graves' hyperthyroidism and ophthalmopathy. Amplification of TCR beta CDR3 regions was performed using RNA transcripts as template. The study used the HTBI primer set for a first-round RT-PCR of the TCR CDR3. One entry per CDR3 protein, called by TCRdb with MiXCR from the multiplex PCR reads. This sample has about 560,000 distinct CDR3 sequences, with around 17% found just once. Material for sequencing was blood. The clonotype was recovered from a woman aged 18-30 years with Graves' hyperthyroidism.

CDR3 in amino acids: CASIPPDRGAYEQYF. The CDR3 coding sequence is TGTGCCAGCATCCCCCCTGACAGGGGGGCTTACGAGCAGTACTTC. The chain combines TRBV7-2 with TRBJ2-7, with 9 nucleotides matching TRBD1. The CDR3 has 15 amino acids. Losses at the gene ends were 7 bases for V and 4 bases for J; bases not matched to a gene: 11. Germline V gives CDR1 SGHTA, CDR2 FQGNSA.